The 21 T cell receptor beta chains in this list originate from one sample, sequenced in a study of T cells after yellow fever vaccination. TCRdb re-called the 5' RACE reads through MiXCR, storing one row per CDR3 protein. The sample includes more than 300,000 distinct CDR3 sequences, 3.5% to 4.5% of them seen just once. The starting material was PBMCs, obtained 15 days after the yellow fever booster vaccination. These receptor sequences come from a man in his late teens or twenties who received the YFV17D yellow fever vaccine.

The chain combines TRBV10-1 with TRBJ2-1; D gene ambiguous. The germline V gene encodes CDR1 WNHNN and CDR2 SYGVQD (reference sequence). V was pared by 5 bases and J by 13 bases, with 9 bases between. There are 10 residues in the CDR3. CDR3 coding DNA: TGCGCCAGCAGTAGGACCCTTCAGTTCTTC. It encodes CASSRTLQFF.

This clonotype was counted many times. The J gene is TRBJ2-2, the V gene TRBV5-1, with TRBD2 as a possible D gene (5 bases). CDR1 and CDR2 from the germline V gene are SGHRS and YFSETQ. V lost 0 bases and J lost 6, with 9 bases in between. This CDR3 is 14 amino acids long. The CDR3 protein is CASSLVRRPGELFF. The CDR3 nucleotides are TGCGCCAGCAGCTTGGTTAGGAGGCCCGGGGAGCTGTTTTTT.

This clonotype was seen many times. V gene TRBV10-3 combines with J gene TRBJ2-1, with 8 nucleotides matching TRBD1. Trimming cost V 11 bases and J 5 bases; bases outside gene matches: 5. The CDR3 sequence is 12 residues long. The germline V gene encodes CDR1 ENHRY and CDR2 SYGVKD. As DNA, the CDR3 is TGTGCCGCCAGGACAGGGAACAATGAGCAGTTCTTC. It specifies CAARTGNNEQFF.

The chain couples TRBV11-2 to TRBJ1-1; D is perhaps TRBD1 (5 bases). The ends were cut back, 10 bases at V and 0 bases at J, with 12 bases in the middle. Germline CDR1 is SGHAT and CDR2 is FQNNGV. The CDR3 is made up of 13 amino acids. This CDR3 is CANSRGLNTEAFF. CDR3 DNA sequence: TGTGCCAACTCACGGGGCCTGAACACTGAAGCTTTCTTT.

V gene TRBV18 combines with J gene TRBJ1-3; the D is unclear. The CDR3 loop spans 17 amino acids. Per germline, CDR1 KGHSH and CDR2 LQKENI. Trimming took 6 bases from V and 0 from J, leaving 18 bases between them. The CDR3 coding sequence is TGTGCCAGCTCCGGAATGAGTGGGAGCAGCTCTGGAAACACCATATATTTT. Residues: CASSGMSGSSSGNTIYF.

The V call is TRBV19, the J call TRBJ2-5, with 7 positions matching TRBD2. CDR3 length: 17 residues. The V gene's germline CDR1 is LNHDA and CDR2 SQIVND (reference sequence). V trimming: 3 bases; J trimming: 4 bases; junction bases outside the gene matches: 14. As DNA, the CDR3 is TGTGCCAGTAGTATGCTCCCCGGCGGGAGCTGGGCAGAGACCCAGTACTTC. This gives the protein CASSMLPGGSWAETQYF.

This clonotype was counted ten times or more. The J gene is TRBJ2-5, the V gene TRBV7-9, with TRBD2 matching 7 bases. Germline CDR1 and CDR2: SEHNR and FQNEAQ (reference sequence). The length of the CDR3 is 15 residues. Losses at the gene ends were 6 bases for V and 0 bases for J; bases not matched to a gene: 7. The CDR3 coding sequence is TGTGCCAGCAGTCAAGGACTAGGGTACCAAGAGACCCAGTACTTC. This sequence encodes CASSQGLGYQETQYF.

This clonotype appeared many times. The V call is TRBV6-2 or TRBV6-3, the J call TRBJ2-1, with TRBD2 identical over 15 bases. The CDR3 is 17 residues long. Germline V lookup: CDR1 MNHEY, CDR2 SVGEGT. J lost 3 bases, V lost 5 bases, and 5 bases had no gene match. The CDR3 loop is CASSPGLAGGHYNEQFF. As DNA, the CDR3 is TGTGCCAGCAGTCCGGGACTAGCGGGGGGCCACTACAATGAGCAGTTCTTC.

This sequence joins TRBV18 and TRBJ2-5; 7 bases agree with TRBD1. The germline V gene has CDR1 KGHSH and CDR2 LQKENI. This CDR3 contains 13 residues. V lost 5 bases and J lost 4; bases outside the gene matches: 4. DNA of the CDR3: TGTGCCAGCTCAACCACAGGGGCAGAGACCCAGTACTTC. This codes for CASSTTGAETQYF.

The table lists this clonotype with many counts. V and J are TRBV4-1 and TRBJ2-3; D unclear. The CDR3 sequence is 14 residues long. CDR1 and CDR2 from the germline V gene are MGHRA and YSYEKL. V was clipped by 1 base and J by 4 bases, with 9 bases between them. The CDR3, as DNA: TGCGCCAGCAGCCAAGGTCCAGAATCAGATACGCAGTATTTT. It encodes CASSQGPESDTQYF.

This clonotype was found many times. The chain carries TRBV5-1 and TRBJ2-5; possibly TRBD2 for D (6 bases). V gave up 0 bases and J gave up 6 bases, with 9 bases separating them. Germline CDR1 SGHRS, CDR2 YFSETQ. The CDR3 runs 13 residues. This CDR3 reads CASSLGGVKTQYF. The DNA of the CDR3 is TGCGCCAGCAGCTTGGGGGGGGTAAAGACCCAGTACTTC.

This clonotype came up many times. The chain combines TRBV9 with TRBJ2-7; no reliable D call. This CDR3 has 10 amino acids. Germline-derived CDR1 and CDR2 are SGDLS and YYNGEE. The V and J ends lost 6 bases and 7 bases respectively, with 8 bases between them. The CDR3 bases are TGTGCCAGCAAGTACTGGGAGCAGTACTTC. Residues: CASKYWEQYF.

The rearrangement joins TRBV5-1 to TRBJ2-6, with D tentatively TRBD1 or TRBD2 (5 bases each). The V gene lost 5 bases and the J gene lost 2 bases, with 11 bases spanning the gap. CDR1 and CDR2 from the germline V gene are SGHRS and YFSETQ. CDR3 size: 15 residues. CDR3 DNA: TGCGCCAGCAGTTCCGGGGCGCCTGGGGCCAACGTCCTGACTTTC. Encoded protein: CASSSGAPGANVLTF.

In its sample, this clonotype was seen many times. The chain is built from TRBV5-1 and TRBJ1-1; D possibly corresponds to TRBD1 (5 bases). Deletions cut 3 bases from V and 0 bases from J, with 18 bases between. The germline CDR1 and CDR2 sequences are SGHRS and YFSETQ. This CDR3 has 17 amino acids. DNA of the CDR3: TGCGCCAGCAGCTCTTACGACAGTCGGGGCATGAACACTGAAGCTTTCTTT. Residues: CASSSYDSRGMNTEAFF.

This clonotype was recorded many times. The chain uses TRBV7-6 and TRBJ1-1; 8 bases map to TRBD1. The germline V gene encodes CDR1 SGHVS and CDR2 FNYEAQ. This CDR3 has 13 residues. J was trimmed by 4 bases and V by 5 bases; bases with no gene match: 3. DNA of the CDR3: TGTGCCAGCAGCCCAGGGGGCCTCACTGAAGCTTTCTTT. Amino acid sequence: CASSPGGLTEAFF. The full variable domain, in which reference TRBV7-6 and TRBJ1-1 provide the parts outside the CDR3, is GAGVSQSPRYKVTKRGQDVALRCDPISGHVSLYWYRQALGQGPEFLTYFNYEAQQDKSGLPNDRFSAERPEGSISTLTIQRTEQRDSAMYRCASSPGGLTEAFFGQGTRLTVV.

This clonotype came up many times. This chain links TRBV5-1 with TRBJ1-3; no clear D gene. V lost 0 bases to trimming and J lost 0 bases, with 4 bases between them. Germline CDR1 and CDR2: SGHRS and YFSETQ. The CDR3 spans 14 residues. The CDR3 DNA reads TGCGCCAGCAGCTTGGGACACTCTGGAAACACCATATATTTT. Protein: CASSLGHSGNTIYF.

This clonotype was recorded at least ten times. The V and J genes are TRBV9 and TRBJ2-1, with D maybe TRBD1 (6 bases). Germline CDR1 is SGDLS and CDR2 is YYNGEE. The CDR3 consists of 15 residues. Trimming pared 4 bases from V and 4 bases from J, leaving 15 bases between. CDR3 protein: CASSSTGTPYNEQFF. The CDR3 nucleotides read TGTGCCAGCAGCTCGACCGGGACACCATACAATGAGCAGTTCTTC.

The V and J genes are TRBV4-3 and TRBJ1-6; perhaps TRBD1 as D (6 bases). The germline V and J ends were trimmed by 0 bases and 7 bases, with 13 bases remaining between them. The CDR3 totals 16 residues. CDR1 LGHNA and CDR2 YSLEER come from the germline V gene. The CDR3 bases are TGCGCCAGCAGCCAAGATGGGGACAAGTGGAATTCACCCCTCCACTTT. It yields the protein CASSQDGDKWNSPLHF.

The CDR3 is CASSGNWDLYEQYF. The CDR3 DNA reads as TGTGCCAGCTCGGGAAACTGGGACCTCTACGAGCAGTACTTC. The rearrangement joins TRBV7-9 to TRBJ2-7; D may correspond to TRBD1 or TRBD2 (5 bases each). Germline loops: CDR1 SEHNR, CDR2 FQNEAQ (reference sequence). V lost 8 bases, J lost 3 bases, and 17 bases lay in between. CDR3 length equals 14 residues.

This clonotype was found many times. The chain links TRBV5-1 to TRBJ1-1; D not certain. CDR1 SGHRS and CDR2 YFSETQ come from the germline V gene. This CDR3 region has 13 residues. Deletions cut 5 bases from V and 5 bases from J, with 13 bases between. Here the CDR3 DNA reads TGCGCCAGCAGACTCGTGGGGAGAACTGAAGCTTTCTTT. Translated: CASRLVGRTEAFF. The full variable domain, with the rest looked up from reference TRBV5-1 and TRBJ1-1, is KAGVTQTPRYLIKTRGQQVTLSCSPISGHRSVSWYQQTPGQGLQFLFEYFSETQRNKGNFPGRFSGRQFSNSRSEMNVSTLELGDSALYLCASRLVGRTEAFFGQGTRLTVV.

The chain links TRBV5-1 to TRBJ2-2; 8 nucleotides match TRBD1. Germline V gives CDR1 SGHRS, CDR2 YFSETQ. The ends lost 0 bases at V and 1 base at J; junction bases unmatched: 2. This CDR3 comprises 16 residues. The CDR3 loop is CASSLGTGMNTGELFF. The CDR3 nucleotides read TGCGCCAGCAGCTTGGGGACAGGGATGAACACCGGGGAGCTGTTTTTT. Full variable domain (rest looked up from reference TRBV5-1 and TRBJ2-2): KAGVTQTPRYLIKTRGQQVTLSCSPISGHRSVSWYQQTPGQGLQFLFEYFSETQRNKGNFPGRFSGRQFSNSRSEMNVSTLELGDSALYLCASSLGTGMNTGELFFGEGSRLTVL.